This T cell receptor beta chain was sequenced in a study of shared clonotypes between healthy human individuals. Study in general: The study enrolled two women and a few men aged 18 to 49.

Method: immunoSEQ multiplex PCR; TCRdb's copy keeps in-frame clones and lacks some. This table holds about 460,000 clones, more than 70% found once. Sequenced input: PBMCs. The TCR sequence derives from a woman in her 40s in good health. Some clones in this sample may be carry-over from other donors' samples.

CDR3 region: CASSPGVGVFAEAFF. For the CDR3, the DNA is TGCGCCAGCAGCCCCGGGGTTGGGGTATTCGCGGAAGCTTTCTTT. This rearrangement joins TRBV5-1 to TRBJ1-1; D is uncertain. In germline, CDR1 is SGHRS, CDR2 YFSETQ. This CDR3 comprises 15 residues. Trimming stripped 4 bases from V and 8 bases from J, with 21 bases between.